Below, one T cell receptor beta chain is given with its context. The data were obtained in a study of blood T cell repertoires in COVID-19. On the study more broadly: Sites across the United States, Italy and Spain contributed samples from acute and convalescent COVID-19. Sample material is recorded as cDNA or gDNA derived from T cells, B-cell-depleted T cells, or PBMCs.

The V segment lost 4 bases and the J segment 1 base; nucleotides outside the gene matches: 6. From germline, CDR1 is SGDLS and CDR2 YYNGEE. The CDR3 runs 16 residues. As handled by the study authors: Amplification with reference gene primers provided the estimates of nucleated cell counts. The data were produced by immunoSEQ multiplex PCR, yet TCRdb's version contains in-frame clones alone and is incomplete. V and J calls and clone size follow that table, whereas D and trimming were derived from the DNA. The repertoire holds around 310,000 clones, with around 91% as singletons. Sequenced: peripheral blood. V and J are TRBV9 and TRBJ2-2, with 8 nucleotides matching TRBD2. This TCR was sampled from a woman aged 55-70 years with acute or convalescent COVID-19. The CDR3 region is CASSPLTSENTGELFF. CDR3 DNA sequence: TGTGCCAGCAGCCCCTTGACTAGCGAGAACACCGGGGAGCTGTTTTTT.